This T cell receptor (beta chain) was found in a study of blood T cell repertoires in COVID-19. Background on the study: Some COVID-19 samples were acute and others convalescent; all came from the United States, Italy and Spain. Sample material is recorded as cDNA or gDNA derived from T cells, B-cell-depleted T cells, or PBMCs.

This CDR3 is 14 amino acids long. V was cut by 0 bases and J by 3 bases, with 9 bases left in between. Germline lookup yields CDR1 GTSNPN and CDR2 SVGIG (reference sequence). Per the original data handling: Using reference gene primer amplification, nucleated cell counts were estimated. Profiled with immunoSEQ multiplex PCR; TCRdb holds only in-frame clones, not every one. V and J calls and clone size are those listed in that table; D and trimming were worked out from the DNA. The profile shows approximately 250,000 clones, over 80% of them singletons. The rearrangement links TRBV30 to TRBJ1-5; D uncertain. The sequence came from a woman aged 40 to 50 who had recovered from COVID-19. Sequenced sample: peripheral blood. The CDR3 reads CAWSVRVNNQPQHF. CDR3 nucleotides: TGTGCCTGGAGTGTACGGGTTAACAATCAGCCCCAGCATTTT.